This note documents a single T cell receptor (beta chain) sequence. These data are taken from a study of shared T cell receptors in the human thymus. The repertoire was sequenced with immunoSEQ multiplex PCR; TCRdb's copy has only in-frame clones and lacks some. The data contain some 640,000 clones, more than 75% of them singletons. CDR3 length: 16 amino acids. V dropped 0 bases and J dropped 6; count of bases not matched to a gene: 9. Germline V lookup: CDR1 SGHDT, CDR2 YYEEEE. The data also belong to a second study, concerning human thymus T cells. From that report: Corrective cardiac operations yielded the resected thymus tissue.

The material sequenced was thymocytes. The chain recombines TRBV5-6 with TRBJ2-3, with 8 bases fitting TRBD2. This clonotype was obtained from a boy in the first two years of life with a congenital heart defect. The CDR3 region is CASSLVGLVYSDTQYF. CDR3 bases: TGTGCCAGCAGCTTGGTGGGACTAGTATATTCGGATACGCAGTATTTT.